This T cell receptor beta chain derives from a study of blood T cell repertoires in COVID-19. Study overall: Samples representing acute and convalescent COVID-19 were sourced from the United States, Italy and Spain. PBMCs, B-cell-depleted T cells, or T cells provided the cDNA or gDNA that made up the material.

In the authors' workflow: Estimation of nucleated cell counts relied on the amplification of reference gene primers. Using immunoSEQ multiplex PCR, the repertoire was profiled, and TCRdb retains in-frame clones only, with some absent. Clone size and V and J calls were adopted from that table, with D and trimming inferred from the DNA. In the table there are roughly 110,000 clones, 75% to 95% of which are singletons. Germline CDR1 and CDR2: MDHEN and SYDVKM. CDR3 size: 16 residues. V gave up 5 bases and J gave up 6 bases; unmatched junction bases: 9. Input material: peripheral blood. The chain carries TRBV28 and TRBJ2-3; 12 bases map to TRBD2. The sequence derives from a young woman with acute or convalescent COVID-19. The CDR3 protein is CASSPQTSGSLDTQYF. The DNA for the CDR3 is TGTGCCAGCAGTCCCCAGACTAGCGGGAGTTTGGATACGCAGTATTTT.